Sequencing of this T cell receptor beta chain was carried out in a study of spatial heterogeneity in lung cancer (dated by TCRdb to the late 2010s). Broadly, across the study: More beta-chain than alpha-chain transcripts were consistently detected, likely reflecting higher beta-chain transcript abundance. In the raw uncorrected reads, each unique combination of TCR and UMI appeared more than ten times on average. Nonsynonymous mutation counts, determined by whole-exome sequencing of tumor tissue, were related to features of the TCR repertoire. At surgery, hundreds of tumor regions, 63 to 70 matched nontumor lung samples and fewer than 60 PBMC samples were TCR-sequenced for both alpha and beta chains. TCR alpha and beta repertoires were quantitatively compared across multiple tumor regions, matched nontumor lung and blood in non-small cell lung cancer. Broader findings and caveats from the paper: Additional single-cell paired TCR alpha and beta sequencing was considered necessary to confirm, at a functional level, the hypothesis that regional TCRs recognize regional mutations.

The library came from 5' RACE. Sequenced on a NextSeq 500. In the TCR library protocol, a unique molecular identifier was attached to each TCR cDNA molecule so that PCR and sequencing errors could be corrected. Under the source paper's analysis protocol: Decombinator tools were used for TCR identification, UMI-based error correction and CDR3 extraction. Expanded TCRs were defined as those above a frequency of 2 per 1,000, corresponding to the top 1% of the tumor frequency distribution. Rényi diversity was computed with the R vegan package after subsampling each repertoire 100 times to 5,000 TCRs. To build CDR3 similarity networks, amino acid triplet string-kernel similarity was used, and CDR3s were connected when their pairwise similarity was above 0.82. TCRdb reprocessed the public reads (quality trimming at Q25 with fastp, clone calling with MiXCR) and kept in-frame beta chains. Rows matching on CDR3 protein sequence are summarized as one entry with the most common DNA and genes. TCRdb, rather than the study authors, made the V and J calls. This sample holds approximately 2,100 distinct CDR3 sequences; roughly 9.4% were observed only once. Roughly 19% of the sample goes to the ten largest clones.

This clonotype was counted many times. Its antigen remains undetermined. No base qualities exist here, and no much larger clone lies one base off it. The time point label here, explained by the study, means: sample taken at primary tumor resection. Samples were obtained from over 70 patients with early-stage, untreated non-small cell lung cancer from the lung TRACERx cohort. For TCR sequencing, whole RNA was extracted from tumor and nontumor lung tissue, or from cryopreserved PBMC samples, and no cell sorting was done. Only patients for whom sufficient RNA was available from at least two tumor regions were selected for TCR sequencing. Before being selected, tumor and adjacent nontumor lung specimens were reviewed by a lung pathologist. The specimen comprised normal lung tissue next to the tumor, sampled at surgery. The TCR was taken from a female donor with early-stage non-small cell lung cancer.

The nucleotide sequence is given as TGCGCCAGCAGCTTGGAGGGCTGGGGGCGCGCAGATACGCAGTATTTT. This encodes CASSLEGWGRADTQYF. The chain couples TRBV5-1 to TRBJ2-3; perhaps TRBD1 is the D gene, with 6 bases matching. CDR1 SGHRS and CDR2 YFSETQ were looked up in the germline V gene. The CDR3 runs 16 residues from the cysteine to the phenylalanine. This entry keeps only the CDR3 DNA: 48 bases, framed from base 1. V is cut by 0 bases and J by 4 bases, and the space between the germline ends is 15 bases.